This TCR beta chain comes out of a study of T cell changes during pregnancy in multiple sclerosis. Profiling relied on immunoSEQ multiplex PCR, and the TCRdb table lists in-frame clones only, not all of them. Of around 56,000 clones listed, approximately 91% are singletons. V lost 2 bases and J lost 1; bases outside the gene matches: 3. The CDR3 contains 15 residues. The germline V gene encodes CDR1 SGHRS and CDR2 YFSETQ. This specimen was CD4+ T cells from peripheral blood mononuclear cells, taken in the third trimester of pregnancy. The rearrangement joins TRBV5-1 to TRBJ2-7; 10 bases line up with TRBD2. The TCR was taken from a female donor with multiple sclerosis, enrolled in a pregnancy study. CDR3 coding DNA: TGCGCCAGCAGCTTACTAGCGGGACTTTCCTACGAGCAGTACTTC. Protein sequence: CASSLLAGLSYEQYF.